This T cell receptor (beta chain) comes out of a study of cytomegalovirus exposure and HLA in healthy donors. Study-level results: TCR beta sequences reportedly predicted most subjects' HLA-A and HLA-B alleles accurately.

The CDR3 runs to 15 residues. Germline trimming cut 8 bases from V and 4 bases from J; bases unmatched to any gene: 8. CDR1 SGHNT and CDR2 YENEEA come from the germline V gene. With regard to this clone: Its antigen is undetermined.

PCR used 60 Vbeta primers and 13 Jbeta primers. Clones were read by immunoSEQ multiplex PCR, and TCRdb kept only the in-frame ones, dropping some. The sample records around 180,000 clones, 84% being singletons. This chain joins TRBV11-3 and TRBJ2-1, with 10 bases identical to TRBD2. The sequence was obtained from a young man in good health and CMV-seronegative. The sequenced material came from PBMCs. The CDR3 region has the DNA TGTGCCAGCCAAGCGGGAGGGCCAAAATACAATGAGCAGTTCTTC. Translated: CASQAGGPKYNEQFF. The full variable domain, completed using reference TRBV11-3 and TRBJ2-1, is EAGVVQSPRYKIIEKKQPVAFWCNPISGHNTLYWYLQNLGQGPELLIRYENEEAVDDSQLPKDRFSAERLKGVDSTLKIQPAELGDSAVYLCASQAGGPKYNEQFFGPGTRLTVL.